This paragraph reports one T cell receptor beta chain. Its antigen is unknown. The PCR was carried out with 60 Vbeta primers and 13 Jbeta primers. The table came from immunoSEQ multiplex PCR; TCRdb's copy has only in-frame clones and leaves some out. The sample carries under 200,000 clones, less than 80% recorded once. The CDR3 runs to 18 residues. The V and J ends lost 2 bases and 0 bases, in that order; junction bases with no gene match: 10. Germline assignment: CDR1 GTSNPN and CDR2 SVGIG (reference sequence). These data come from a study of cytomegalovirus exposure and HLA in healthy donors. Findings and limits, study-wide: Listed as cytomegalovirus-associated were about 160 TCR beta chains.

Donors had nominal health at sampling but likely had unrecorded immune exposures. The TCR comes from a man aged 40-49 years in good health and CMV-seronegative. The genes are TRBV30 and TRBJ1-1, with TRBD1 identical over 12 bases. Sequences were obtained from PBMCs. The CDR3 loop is CAWSSGRDRGRLNTEAFF. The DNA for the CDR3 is TGTGCCTGGAGTTCCGGCCGGGACAGGGGGCGACTGAACACTGAAGCTTTCTTT.